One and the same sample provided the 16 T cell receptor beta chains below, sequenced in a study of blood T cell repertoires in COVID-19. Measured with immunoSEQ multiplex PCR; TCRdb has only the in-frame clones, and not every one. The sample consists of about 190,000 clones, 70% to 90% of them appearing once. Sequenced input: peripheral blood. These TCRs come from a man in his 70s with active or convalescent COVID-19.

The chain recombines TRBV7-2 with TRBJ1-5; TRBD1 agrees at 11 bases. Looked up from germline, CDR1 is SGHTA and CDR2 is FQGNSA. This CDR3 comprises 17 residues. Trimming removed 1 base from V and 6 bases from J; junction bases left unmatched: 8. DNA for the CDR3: TGTGCCAGCAGCTTAGTAGGGGGACAGGGGGGTACTCAGCCCCAGCATTTT. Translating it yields CASSLVGGQGGTQPQHF.

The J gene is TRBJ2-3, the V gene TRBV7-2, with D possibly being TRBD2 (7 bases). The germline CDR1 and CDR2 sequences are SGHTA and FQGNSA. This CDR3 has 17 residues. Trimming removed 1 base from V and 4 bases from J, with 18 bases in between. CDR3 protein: CASSLGPGGGGADTQYF. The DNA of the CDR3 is TGTGCCAGCAGCTTAGGCCCTGGGGGGGGCGGAGCAGATACGCAGTATTTT.

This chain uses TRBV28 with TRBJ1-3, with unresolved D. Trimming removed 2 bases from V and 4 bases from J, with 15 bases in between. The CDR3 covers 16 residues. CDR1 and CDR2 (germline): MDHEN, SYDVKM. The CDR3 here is CASSLRPGIRGNTIYF. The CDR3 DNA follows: TGTGCCAGCAGTTTACGACCGGGTATCAGAGGAAACACCATATATTTT.

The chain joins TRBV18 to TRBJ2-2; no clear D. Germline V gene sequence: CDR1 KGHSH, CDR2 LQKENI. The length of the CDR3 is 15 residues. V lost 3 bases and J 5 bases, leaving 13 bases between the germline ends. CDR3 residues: CASSPSGRSTGELFF. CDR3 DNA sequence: TGTGCCAGCTCACCGTCTGGTAGATCGACCGGGGAGCTGTTTTTT.

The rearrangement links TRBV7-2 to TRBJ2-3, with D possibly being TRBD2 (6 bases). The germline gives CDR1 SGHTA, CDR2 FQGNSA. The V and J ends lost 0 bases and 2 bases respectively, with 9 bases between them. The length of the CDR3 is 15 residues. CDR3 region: CASSLAAGPTDTQYF. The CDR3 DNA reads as TGTGCCAGCAGCTTAGCGGCGGGGCCCACAGATACGCAGTATTTT.

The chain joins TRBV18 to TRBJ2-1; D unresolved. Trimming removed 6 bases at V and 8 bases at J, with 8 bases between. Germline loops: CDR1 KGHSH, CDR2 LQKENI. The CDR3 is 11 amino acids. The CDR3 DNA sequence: TGTGCCAGCTCGATCTCGGATGAGCAGTTCTTC. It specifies CASSISDEQFF.

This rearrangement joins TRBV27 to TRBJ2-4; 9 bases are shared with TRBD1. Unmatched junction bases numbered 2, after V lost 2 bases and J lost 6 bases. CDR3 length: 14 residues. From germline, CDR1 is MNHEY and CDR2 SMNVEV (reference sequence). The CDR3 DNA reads TGTGCCAGCAGTTTAGGGACAGGGAGAAACATTCAGTACTTC. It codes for CASSLGTGRNIQYF.

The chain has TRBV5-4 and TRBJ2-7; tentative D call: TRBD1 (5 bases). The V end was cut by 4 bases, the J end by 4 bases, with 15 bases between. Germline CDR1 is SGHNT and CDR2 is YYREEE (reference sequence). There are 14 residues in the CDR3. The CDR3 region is CASSAGGRTYEQYF. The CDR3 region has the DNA TGTGCCAGCAGCGCTGGCGGACGGACATACGAGCAGTACTTC.

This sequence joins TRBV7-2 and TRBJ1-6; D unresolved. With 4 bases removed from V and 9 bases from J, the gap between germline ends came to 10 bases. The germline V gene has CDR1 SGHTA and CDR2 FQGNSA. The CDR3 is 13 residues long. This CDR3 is CASSSWAGSPLHF. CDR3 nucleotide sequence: TGTGCCAGCAGCTCATGGGCGGGTTCACCCCTCCACTTT.

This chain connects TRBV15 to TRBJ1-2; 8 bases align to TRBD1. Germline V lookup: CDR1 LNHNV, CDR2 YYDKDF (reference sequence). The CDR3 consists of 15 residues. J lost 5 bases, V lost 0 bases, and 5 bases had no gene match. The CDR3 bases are TGTGCCACCAGCAGAGATGCCCAGGGGGCTTATGGCTACACCTTC. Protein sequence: CATSRDAQGAYGYTF.

The CDR3 is CASSQRTSGGTDTQYF. CDR3 nucleotide sequence: TGTGCCAGCAGTCAACGGACTAGCGGGGGTACAGATACGCAGTATTTT. The gene calls are TRBV6-6 and TRBJ2-3, with 13 bases lining up with TRBD2. This CDR3 spans 16 amino acids. V gave up 5 bases and J gave up 3 bases; unmatched junction bases: 5. Germline-derived CDR1 and CDR2 are MNHNY and SVGAGI (reference sequence).

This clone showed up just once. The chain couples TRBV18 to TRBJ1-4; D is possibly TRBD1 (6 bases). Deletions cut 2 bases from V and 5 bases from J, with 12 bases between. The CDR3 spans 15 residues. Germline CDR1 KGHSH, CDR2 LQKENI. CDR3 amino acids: CASSPLDSPNEKLFF. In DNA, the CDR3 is TGTGCCAGCTCACCATTGGACAGCCCGAATGAAAAACTGTTTTTT.

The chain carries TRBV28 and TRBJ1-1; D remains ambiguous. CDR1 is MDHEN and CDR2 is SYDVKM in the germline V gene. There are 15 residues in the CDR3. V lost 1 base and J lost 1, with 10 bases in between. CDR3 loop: CASSLLADTNTEAFF. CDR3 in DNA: TGTGCCAGCAGTTTATTGGCGGATACGAACACTGAAGCTTTCTTT.

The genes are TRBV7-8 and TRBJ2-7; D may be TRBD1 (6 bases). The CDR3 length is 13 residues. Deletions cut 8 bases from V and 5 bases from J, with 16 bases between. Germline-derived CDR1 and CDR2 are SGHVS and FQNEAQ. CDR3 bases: TGTGCCAGCGGCCGGGACACCATTAACGAGCAGTACTTC. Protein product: CASGRDTINEQYF.

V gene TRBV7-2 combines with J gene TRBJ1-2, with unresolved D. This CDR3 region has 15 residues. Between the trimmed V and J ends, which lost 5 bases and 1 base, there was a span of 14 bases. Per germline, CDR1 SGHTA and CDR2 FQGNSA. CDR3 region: CASSPVSGINYGYTF. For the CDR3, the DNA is TGTGCCAGCAGCCCCGTGTCAGGAATTAACTATGGCTACACCTTC.

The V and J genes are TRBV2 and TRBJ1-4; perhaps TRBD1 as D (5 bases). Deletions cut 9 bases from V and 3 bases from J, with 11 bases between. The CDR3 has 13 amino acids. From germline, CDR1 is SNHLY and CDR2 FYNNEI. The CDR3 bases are TGTGCCAGTAAAGCGGGGCCTAATGAAAAACTGTTTTTT. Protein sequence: CASKAGPNEKLFF. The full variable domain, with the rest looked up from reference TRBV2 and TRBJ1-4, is EPEVTQTPSHQVTQMGQEVILRCVPISNHLYFYWYRQILGQKVEFLVSFYNNEISEKSEIFDDQFSVERPDGSNFTLKIRSTKLEDSAMYFCASKAGPNEKLFFGSGTQLSVL.